Presented here are 11 T cell receptor beta chains from one specimen sequenced in a study of high-grade serous ovarian cancer treatment subgroups. Profiled with immunoSEQ multiplex PCR; TCRdb holds only in-frame clones, not every one. The table includes under 30,000 clones, about 86% detected once. Tumor samples were obtained before definitive surgery or chemotherapy. Sequenced material: tumor tissue. Every receptor here comes from a human donor with high-grade serous ovarian cancer.

The chain is built from TRBV5-1 and TRBJ2-3; a possible D gene is TRBD1 (5 bases). The germline V gene has CDR1 SGHRS and CDR2 YFSETQ. The CDR3 length is 16 residues. Trimming left V 5 bases short and J 3 bases short, with 19 bases between. CDR3 residues: CASRQSGSVMTDTQYF. The CDR3 DNA is TGCGCCAGCAGACAGTCAGGGTCTGTTATGACAGATACGCAGTATTTT.

This clone appeared a single time. This chain links TRBV5-4 with TRBJ2-7; 8 nucleotides align to TRBD2. This CDR3 has 15 amino acids. V was clipped by 2 bases and J by 2 bases; unmatched bases: 6. Germline assignment: CDR1 SGHNT and CDR2 YYREEE (reference sequence). This CDR3 is CASSLSGSSTYEQYF. DNA of the CDR3: TGTGCCAGCAGCTTAAGCGGGAGTTCTACCTACGAGCAGTACTTC.

The chain links TRBV13 to TRBJ2-2, with 9 bases that match TRBD2. Germline V gene sequence: CDR1 PRHDT, CDR2 FYEKMQ (reference sequence). The CDR3 contains 21 residues. With 5 bases clipped from V and 1 base from J, the junction kept 20 bases outside the gene matches. The DNA for the CDR3 is TGTGCCAGCAGCCCGAAGGGGCTAGCGGGGCTCGCATGGGAGAACACCGGGGAGCTGTTTTTT. Protein: CASSPKGLAGLAWENTGELFF. Supplemented by reference TRBV13 and TRBJ2-2, the full variable domain reads AAGVIQSPRHLIKEKRETATLKCYPIPRHDTVYWYQQGPGQDPQFLISFYEKMQSDKGSIPDRFSAQQFSDYHSELNMSSLELGDSALYFCASSPKGLAGLAWENTGELFFGEGSRLTVL.

The rearrangement joins TRBV6-1 to TRBJ2-7; D is undetermined. Per the germline V gene, CDR1 is MNHNS and CDR2 is SASEGT. The CDR3 is 14 amino acids. V lost 0 bases and J 2 bases, leaving 8 bases between the germline ends. This CDR3 reads CASSEAGITYEQYF. In DNA, the CDR3 is TGTGCCAGCAGTGAAGCTGGGATAACCTACGAGCAGTACTTC.

The chain is built from TRBV6-5 and TRBJ2-7, with 7 bases identical to TRBD1. V lost 2 bases, J lost 6 bases, and 7 bases stayed unmatched. The CDR3 loop spans 14 amino acids. Germline V lookup: CDR1 MNHEY, CDR2 SVGAGI. In DNA, the CDR3 is TGTGCCAGCAGTTACCGGGACAGCGGATCCGAGCAGTACTTC. It specifies CASSYRDSGSEQYF.

The chain carries TRBV28 and TRBJ1-1, with D possibly being TRBD1 (5 bases). The CDR3 runs 15 residues. Germline assignment: CDR1 MDHEN and CDR2 SYDVKM. Trimming shortened V by 8 bases and J by 1 base, and 17 bases separated the two germline ends. CDR3 protein: CASGQSFQGNTEAFF. In DNA, the CDR3 is TGTGCCAGCGGGCAGTCCTTCCAGGGGAACACTGAAGCTTTCTTT.

The rearrangement joins TRBV11-2 to TRBJ2-5; TRBD1 agrees at 9 bases. V lost 5 bases to trimming and J lost 2 bases; unmatched junction nucleotides: 0. Germline V gene data show CDR1 as SGHAT and CDR2 as FQNNGV. The CDR3 length is 13 residues. CDR3 in amino acids: CASSGTGQETQYF. The CDR3 DNA follows: TGTGCCAGCAGCGGGACAGGGCAAGAGACCCAGTACTTC. The variable domain in full, completed from reference TRBV11-2 and TRBJ2-5, reads EAGVAQSPRYKIIEKRQSVAFWCNPISGHATLYWYQQILGQGPKLLIQFQNNGVVDDSQLPKDRFSAERLKGVDSTLKIQPAKLEDSAVYLCASSGTGQETQYFGPGTRLLVL.

The chain couples TRBV9 to TRBJ2-2, with TRBD1 matching 10 bases. The junction had 6 bases not matched to a gene; V was cut back by 3 bases and J by 4 bases. CDR1 is SGDLS, CDR2 YYNGEE, per germline. This CDR3 comprises 16 residues. The CDR3 DNA sequence: TGTGCCAGCAGCGAAAGACAGGGGGCATCCACCGGGGAGCTGTTTTTT. Its protein product is CASSERQGASTGELFF.

The chain joins TRBV11-2 to TRBJ1-1, with TRBD1 matching over 7 bases. V shed 5 bases and J 1 base; nucleotides not matched to a gene: 4. Looked up from germline, CDR1 is SGHAT and CDR2 is FQNNGV. The CDR3 is made up of 14 amino acids. CDR3 coding DNA: TGTGCCAGCAGCCAGACAGGGCAGAACACTGAAGCTTTCTTT. Its protein product is CASSQTGQNTEAFF.

The J gene is TRBJ1-4, the V gene TRBV5-1; possible D gene TRBD1, 5 bases. V lost 4 bases and J 5 bases, leaving 15 bases between the germline ends. Looked up from germline, CDR1 is SGHRS and CDR2 is YFSETQ. The CDR3 runs to 15 residues. The CDR3 DNA follows: TGCGCCAGCAGCCCCGCGGGGACTGAGAATGAAAAACTGTTTTTT. It is translated as CASSPAGTENEKLFF.

V and J are TRBV14 and TRBJ2-7; D is uncertain. The germline V gene encodes CDR1 SGHDN and CDR2 FVKESK. Trimming took off 2 bases at V and 3 bases at J, with 8 bases between the two ends. The CDR3 has 13 residues. The CDR3 nucleotides are TGTGCCAGCAGCCAATCCTATTACTACGAGCAGTACTTC. The encoded protein is CASSQSYYYEQYF. Looking up the rest from reference TRBV14 and TRBJ2-7 gives the full variable domain: EAGVTQFPSHSVIEKGQTVTLRCDPISGHDNLYWYRRVMGKEIKFLLHFVKESKQDESGMPNNRFLAERTGGTYSTLKVQPAELEDSGVYFCASSQSYYYEQYFGPGTRLTVT.